A single sample gave rise to the 14 T cell receptor beta chains below, sequenced in a study of OX40 agonist ivuxolimab in advanced cancers. The repertoire was sequenced with immunoSEQ multiplex PCR; TCRdb's copy has only in-frame clones and lacks some. The sample has roughly 70,000 clones, about four fifths seen once; the top ten hold 1.1%. Specimen: CD4+ or CD8+ T cells sorted from blood, collected in a trial of the OX40 agonist ivuxolimab. These receptors were collected from an adult with an advanced solid tumor such as melanoma, head and neck, liver or kidney cancer.

The CDR3, as DNA: TGCGCCAGCAGCTTGAGGGACAGCCCTAACTATGGCTACACCTTC. Translating it yields CASSLRDSPNYGYTF. This sequence joins TRBV5-1 and TRBJ1-2, with 7 bases that match TRBD1. The trim removed 1 base at V and 0 bases at J, leaving 3 bases unmatched. This CDR3 contains 15 residues. CDR1 SGHRS and CDR2 YFSETQ come from the germline V gene.

The rearrangement uses TRBV6-5 and TRBJ2-7; 11 bases agree with TRBD2. Unmatched junction bases numbered 3, after V lost 8 bases and J lost 12 bases. CDR3 size: 10 residues. Germline V lookup: CDR1 MNHEY, CDR2 SVGAGI. CDR3 in amino acids: CASGTSGPYF. In nucleotides, the CDR3 is TGTGCCAGCGGGACTAGCGGTCCGTACTTC.

The V and J genes are TRBV2 and TRBJ2-7; unclear D gene. CDR1 is SNHLY and CDR2 is FYNNEI in the germline V gene. V gave up 2 bases and J gave up 2 bases, with 7 bases separating them. This CDR3 is 13 amino acids long. CDR3 sequence reads: CASSEWGTYEQYF. The CDR3, as DNA: TGTGCCAGCAGTGAATGGGGAACCTACGAGCAGTACTTC.

The CDR3 sequence is CASSLGQGRRYNEQFF. The CDR3 DNA follows: TGCGCCAGCAGCTTAGGTCAGGGCCGGCGATACAATGAGCAGTTCTTC. V and J are TRBV5-1 and TRBJ2-1; D may be TRBD1 (5 bases). Trimming shortened V by 2 bases and J by 4 bases, and 16 bases separated the two germline ends. CDR3 length: 16 residues. Looked up from germline, CDR1 is SGHRS and CDR2 is YFSETQ.

The chain recombines TRBV5-4 with TRBJ1-1; TRBD1 agrees at 7 bases. This CDR3 is built from 13 residues. Trimming at V came to 5 bases and at J to 6 bases, leaving 7 bases not matched to a gene. Germline lookup yields CDR1 SGHNT and CDR2 YYREEE (reference sequence). The CDR3 DNA follows: TGTGCCAGCAGTCGGGGGGACAGACCTGAAGCTTTCTTT. Amino acid sequence: CASSRGDRPEAFF. Based on the CDR3 plus reference TRBV5-4 and TRBJ1-1, the full variable domain is ETGVTQSPTHLIKTRGQQVTLRCSSQSGHNTVSWYQQALGQGPQFIFQYYREEENGRGNFPPRFSGLQFPNYSSELNVNALELDDSALYLCASSRGDRPEAFFGQGTRLTVV.

V usage is TRBV30 and J usage is TRBJ1-5; a weak D match, TRBD1 (6 bases). The CDR3 has 16 amino acids. The V and J ends lost 5 bases and 0 bases respectively, with 17 bases between them. CDR1 and CDR2 (germline): GTSNPN, SVGIG (reference sequence). The CDR3, as DNA: TGTGCCTGGTCGCAGGGGACCCTATATAGCAATCAGCCCCAGCATTTT. Residues: CAWSQGTLYSNQPQHF.

This chain uses TRBV6-1 with TRBJ2-2; 9 nucleotides match TRBD1. Per germline, CDR1 MNHNS and CDR2 SASEGT. The CDR3 contains 14 residues. With 4 bases clipped from V and 7 bases from J, the junction kept 4 bases outside the gene matches. The CDR3 DNA sequence: TGTGCCAGCAGTGTCGACAGGGGGGTCGGGGAGCTGTTTTTT. Its translation is CASSVDRGVGELFF.

The V call is TRBV6-6, the J call TRBJ1-2, with D perhaps matching TRBD1 (6 bases). Germline values: CDR1 MNHNY, CDR2 SVGAGI (reference sequence). Trimming cost V 7 bases and J 8 bases, with 14 bases left between them. The CDR3 length is 12 residues. CDR3 bases: TGTGCCAGCAAGGGGGGGGCGGCAGGCTACACCTTC. Translated, it gives CASKGGAAGYTF.

This sequence joins TRBV5-1 and TRBJ1-1; no clear D. The germline CDR1 and CDR2 sequences are SGHRS and YFSETQ. The ends were cut back, 0 bases at V and 1 base at J, with 7 bases in the middle. The CDR3 runs 14 residues. CDR3 loop: CASSLGPQNTEAFF. As DNA, the CDR3 is TGCGCCAGCAGCTTGGGTCCTCAGAACACTGAAGCTTTCTTT.

The chain employs TRBV28 and TRBJ1-6; no clear D. This CDR3 is built from 13 residues. Germline V gene lookup returns CDR1 MDHEN and CDR2 SYDVKM. Deletions cut 7 bases from V and 11 bases from J, with 15 bases between. The CDR3 reads CASTFKRSAPLHF. CDR3 in DNA: TGTGCCAGCACCTTTAAGAGGTCTGCACCCCTCCACTTT.

This clone was seen once. CDR3 in amino acids: CASSSHGTGENTGELFF. The DNA of the CDR3 is TGTGCCAGTAGTAGTCACGGGACAGGGGAGAACACCGGGGAGCTGTTTTTT. J is TRBJ2-2 and V is TRBV19, with 10 nucleotides matching TRBD1. With V trimmed by 4 bases and J by 1 base, 6 bases remained unmatched. The CDR3 consists of 17 residues. CDR1 is LNHDA, CDR2 SQIVND, per germline (reference sequence).

The chain links TRBV30 to TRBJ1-1; a weak D match, TRBD1 (5 bases). The CDR3 covers 15 residues. V lost 1 base to trimming and J lost 1 base, with 13 bases between them. Germline V gene data show CDR1 as GTSNPN and CDR2 as SVGIG (reference sequence). CDR3 in DNA: TGTGCCTGGAGTGCCGGGGGACGGTCGAACACTGAAGCTTTCTTT. Protein: CAWSAGGRSNTEAFF. The variable domain in full, with the rest retrieved from reference TRBV30 and TRBJ1-1, is SQTIHQWPATLVQPVGSPLSLECTVEGTSNPNLYWYRQAAGRGLQLLFYSVGIGQISSEVPQNLSASRPQDRQFILSSKKLLLSDSGFYLCAWSAGGRSNTEAFFGQGTRLTVV.

The rearrangement joins TRBV28 to TRBJ2-6; weak D call: TRBD1 (6 bases). Trimming stripped 5 bases from V and 6 bases from J, with 11 bases between. The CDR3 runs to 14 residues. Germline V CDR1 and CDR2: MDHEN, SYDVKM. CDR3 DNA sequence: TGTGCCAGCAGTGCAGGGGTAGAGGCCAACGTCCTGACTTTC. Translated: CASSAGVEANVLTF.

The chain links TRBV18 to TRBJ1-5; D remains unclear. CDR3 length: 17 amino acids. The V gene's germline CDR1 is KGHSH and CDR2 LQKENI. The V and J ends lost 2 bases and 3 bases respectively, with 17 bases between them. The CDR3 reads CASSPYSSMGINQPQHF. The CDR3 coding sequence is TGTGCCAGCTCACCATACTCCAGTATGGGGATCAATCAGCCCCAGCATTTT.